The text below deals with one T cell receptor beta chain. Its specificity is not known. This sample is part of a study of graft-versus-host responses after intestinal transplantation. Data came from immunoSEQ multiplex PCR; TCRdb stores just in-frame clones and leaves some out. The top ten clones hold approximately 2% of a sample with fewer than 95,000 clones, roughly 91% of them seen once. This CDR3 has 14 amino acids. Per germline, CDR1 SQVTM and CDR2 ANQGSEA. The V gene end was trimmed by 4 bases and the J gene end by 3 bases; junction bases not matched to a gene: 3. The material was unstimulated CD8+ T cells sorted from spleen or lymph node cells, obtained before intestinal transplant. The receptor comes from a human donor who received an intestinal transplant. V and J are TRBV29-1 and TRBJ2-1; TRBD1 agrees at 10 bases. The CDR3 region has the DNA TGCAGCGTTGGCGGGACAGGGGTCTACAATGAGCAGTTCTTC. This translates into CSVGGTGVYNEQFF.